What follows describes a single TCR beta chain. Its antigen is undetermined. The CDR3 totals 16 residues. The germline V and J ends were trimmed by 2 bases and 7 bases, with 21 bases remaining between them. The germline CDR1 and CDR2 sequences are LNHNV and YYDKDF (reference sequence). The data derive from a study of graft-versus-host responses after intestinal transplantation. Study context: Uniformly, recipients were administered anti-thymocyte globulin induction with subsequent tacrolimus and steroids for 2 to 3 years.

General study results and limits: The study associated peak circulating GvH clone levels with early post-transplant HvG declines.

Sequenced by immunoSEQ multiplex PCR; TCRdb stores in-frame clones only, minus some. The sample includes roughly 60,000 clones, under 95% seen only once; the top ten take approximately 2.7%. The sequencing here drew on PBMCs, taken roughly 120 days after intestinal transplantation. The V call is TRBV15, the J call TRBJ2-7; no reliable D call. The sequence was obtained from a human patient who received an intestinal transplant, so some T cells may come from the graft donor. CDR3 protein: CATSRSRLTRFLEQYF. CDR3 sequence (DNA): TGTGCCACCAGCAGATCCCGTTTAACACGCTTCTTGGAGCAGTACTTC.